The next 16 T cell receptor beta chains were all read from a single sample in a study of early T cells in non-severe SARS-CoV-2 infection. TCRdb processed the 5' RACE reads anew with MiXCR; each CDR3 protein has one entry. Of about 99,000 distinct CDR3 sequences in the sample, roughly 17% were seen once. The sample consisted of whole blood. These receptors were collected from an adult who was a healthcare worker with PCR-confirmed SARS-CoV-2 infection or an uninfected control (not recorded which).

V usage is TRBV12-3 or TRBV12-4 and J usage is TRBJ1-4, with 10 nucleotides matching TRBD1. Losses at the gene ends were 5 bases for V and 8 bases for J; bases not matched to a gene: 8. This CDR3 contains 15 residues. The CDR3 nucleotides are TGTGCCAGCAGTCTGGCCCGGGACAGGGGCGAAAAACTGTTTTTT. Translation gives CASSLARDRGEKLFF.

V usage is TRBV27 and J usage is TRBJ1-3, with unresolved D. V lost 5 bases and J 4 bases, leaving 6 bases between the germline ends. The CDR3 sequence is 12 residues long. Germline lookup yields CDR1 MNHEY and CDR2 SMNVEV (reference sequence). The CDR3 region has the DNA TGTGCCAGCAGTCCAAAGGGAAACACCATATATTTT. Translation gives CASSPKGNTIYF.

The table lists this clonotype with a few counts. This rearrangement joins TRBV7-7 to TRBJ2-1, with D uncertain. This CDR3 is 13 amino acids long. Germline CDR1 SSHAT, CDR2 FNYEAQ (reference sequence). Trimming took 5 bases from V and 8 from J, leaving 13 bases between them. Written as DNA, the CDR3 is TGTGCCAGCAGCACTTCGTCCCTAGATGAGCAGTTCTTC. Amino acid sequence: CASSTSSLDEQFF.

The CDR3 region has the DNA TGTGCCAGCAGCACCGGGACAATGAACACTGAAGCTTTCTTT. Protein sequence: CASSTGTMNTEAFF. The V and J genes are TRBV9 and TRBJ1-1; TRBD1 is a possible D gene (6 bases). The V end was cut by 4 bases, the J end by 0 bases, with 10 bases between. CDR1 is SGDLS and CDR2 is YYNGEE in the germline V gene. The CDR3 spans 14 residues.

Here the CDR3 reads CASSLARLSYRDRVIRSNQPQHF. CDR3 nucleotides: TGTGCCAGCAGTTTAGCGAGACTGAGTTACCGGGACAGGGTAATTCGAAGCAATCAGCCCCAGCATTTT. The chain combines TRBV12-3 or TRBV12-4 with TRBJ1-5; 9 bases line up with TRBD1. This CDR3 is built from 23 residues. V trimming: 0 bases; J trimming: 1 base; junction bases outside the gene matches: 22.

The gene calls are TRBV5-4 and TRBJ2-7; 12 bases are a match to TRBD2. CDR3 size: 16 residues. Germline loops: CDR1 SGHNT, CDR2 YYREEE (reference sequence). Losses at the gene ends were 4 bases for V and 3 bases for J; bases not matched to a gene: 8. The CDR3 DNA follows: TGTGCCAGCAGCGACGGGACTAGCGGGCCATTCTACGAGCAGTACTTC. This codes for CASSDGTSGPFYEQYF.

The genes are TRBV7-2 and TRBJ1-4; D unresolved. The CDR3 has 15 amino acids. Trimming stripped 5 bases from V and 0 bases from J, with 10 bases between. Germline values: CDR1 SGHTA, CDR2 FQGNSA. As DNA, the CDR3 is TGTGCCAGCAGCCCGCGGTCAGCAACTAATGAAAAACTGTTTTTT. Translated: CASSPRSATNEKLFF. The complete variable domain, with remaining parts taken from reference TRBV7-2 and TRBJ1-4, reads GAGVSQSPSNKVTEKGKDVELRCDPISGHTALYWYRQSLGQGLEFLIYFQGNSAPDKSGLPSDRFSAERTGGSVSTLTIQRTQQEDSAVYLCASSPRSATNEKLFFGSGTQLSVL.

This clonotype was recorded many times. The J gene is TRBJ2-7, the V gene TRBV27; 10 nucleotides line up with TRBD1. Germline V CDR1 and CDR2: MNHEY, SMNVEV (reference sequence). The CDR3 is 14 amino acids. V was pared by 8 bases and J by 5 bases, with 9 bases of the junction left unmatched. The CDR3 reads CASRPTGGRDEQYF. CDR3 coding DNA: TGTGCCAGCCGCCCGACAGGGGGCCGGGACGAGCAGTACTTC.

A note on this clonotype: This may be a read error, as it is one base from a much larger clone. The chain carries TRBV6-6 and TRBJ2-3, with D possibly TRBD1 on 6 matching bases. This CDR3 is built from 12 residues. Germline-derived CDR1 and CDR2 are MNHNY and SVGAGI (reference sequence). The CDR3 sequence is CAGSYAQQGEYF. In nucleotides, the CDR3 is TGTGCCGGCAGTTACGCCCAACAGGGCGAGTATTTT.

This chain uses TRBV5-1 with TRBJ2-7, with D uncertain. V was trimmed by 4 bases and J by 6 bases, leaving 14 bases between them. This CDR3 region has 13 residues. In germline, CDR1 is SGHRS, CDR2 YFSETQ. CDR3 bases: TGCGCCAGCAGCCCTAATGACAAACTCGAGCAGTACTTC. It is translated as CASSPNDKLEQYF.

J is TRBJ1-2 and V is TRBV5-6; D might be TRBD1 (5 bases). Germline-derived CDR1 and CDR2 are SGHDT and YYEEEE. Trimming pared 3 bases from V and 6 bases from J, leaving 15 bases between. This CDR3 is 14 amino acids long. Written as DNA, the CDR3 is TGTGCCAGCAGCTCCCTGAGCCAGGGTGATGGCTACACCTTC. Amino acid sequence: CASSSLSQGDGYTF.

In this sample, this clonotype turned up a few times. The chain links TRBV28 to TRBJ1-2, with D unresolved. Trimming shortened V by 5 bases and J by 0 bases, and 10 bases separated the two germline ends. The germline V gene has CDR1 MDHEN and CDR2 SYDVKM. The length of the CDR3 is 14 residues. The CDR3 spells CASSLSTTNYGYTF. Written as DNA, the CDR3 is TGTGCCAGCAGTCTTAGCACTACTAACTATGGCTACACCTTC.

This clonotype appeared a few times. V usage is TRBV28 and J usage is TRBJ2-7; no firm D call. The V gene's germline CDR1 is MDHEN and CDR2 SYDVKM. The CDR3 runs 14 residues. V was trimmed by 8 bases and J by 2 bases, leaving 16 bases between them. The CDR3 sequence: CASLPRRLPYEQYF. CDR3 bases: TGTGCCAGCCTTCCCCGGAGACTTCCCTACGAGCAGTACTTC. The full variable domain, completed using reference TRBV28 and TRBJ2-7, is DVKVTQSSRYLVKRTGEKVFLECVQDMDHENMFWYRQDPGLGLRLIYFSYDVKMKEKGDIPEGYSVSREKKERFSLILESASTNQTSMYLCASLPRRLPYEQYFGPGTRLTVT.

This clonotype has only a few counts. The genes are TRBV15 and TRBJ1-1; D may be TRBD1 (5 bases). The CDR3 runs 13 residues. The germline V and J ends were trimmed by 3 bases and 8 bases, with 13 bases remaining between them. Germline-derived CDR1 and CDR2 are LNHNV and YYDKDF (reference sequence). The CDR3 here is CATSSFGTGEAFF. The CDR3 coding sequence is TGTGCCACCAGCAGTTTCGGGACGGGAGAAGCTTTCTTT. The variable domain in full, completed from reference TRBV15 and TRBJ1-1, reads DAMVIQNPRYQVTQFGKPVTLSCSQTLNHNVMYWYQQKSSQAPKLLFHYYDKDFNNEADTPDNFQSRRPNTSFCFLDIRSPGLGDTAMYLCATSSFGTGEAFFGQGTRLTVV.

The sample holds many counts of this clonotype. The chain joins TRBV5-6 to TRBJ1-5; TRBD1 matches 9 bases. There are 15 residues in the CDR3. Per the germline V gene, CDR1 is SGHDT and CDR2 is YYEEEE. Germline trimming cut 4 bases from V and 5 bases from J; bases unmatched to any gene: 7. The CDR3 loop is CASSEQGADHQPQHF. CDR3 DNA: TGTGCCAGCAGCGAACAGGGGGCCGATCATCAGCCCCAGCATTTT.

The chain recombines TRBV20-1 with TRBJ2-5; 8 nucleotides align to TRBD2. There are 16 residues in the CDR3. Germline V gene data show CDR1 as DFQATT and CDR2 as SNEGSKA (reference sequence). Trimming removed 6 bases from V and 1 base from J; junction bases left unmatched: 13. The CDR3 loop reads CSAPGWGSGIQETQYF. The CDR3, as DNA: TGCAGTGCCCCAGGGTGGGGTAGCGGGATCCAAGAGACCCAGTACTTC.